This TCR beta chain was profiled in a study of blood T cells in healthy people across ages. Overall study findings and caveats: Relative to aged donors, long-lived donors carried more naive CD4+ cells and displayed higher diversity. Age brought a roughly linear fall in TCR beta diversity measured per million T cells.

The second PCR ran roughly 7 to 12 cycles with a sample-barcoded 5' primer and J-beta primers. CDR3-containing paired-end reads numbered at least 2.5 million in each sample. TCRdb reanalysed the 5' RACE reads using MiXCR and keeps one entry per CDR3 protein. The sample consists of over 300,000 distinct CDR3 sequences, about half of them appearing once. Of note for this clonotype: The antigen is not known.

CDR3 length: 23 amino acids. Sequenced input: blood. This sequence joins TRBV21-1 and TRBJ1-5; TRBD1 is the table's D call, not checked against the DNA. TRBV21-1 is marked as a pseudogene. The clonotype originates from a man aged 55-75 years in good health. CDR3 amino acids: CASSKGQKRGLGQGILWNQPQHF. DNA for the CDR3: TGTGCCAGCAGCAAAGGGCAAAAGAGAGGGTTGGGACAGGGTATTTTATGGAATCAGCCCCAGCATTTT.